This passage covers 23 T cell receptor beta chains from one sample sequenced in a study of blood T cells in healthy people across ages. Together with a sample-barcoded 5' primer, a J-beta primer mix was included in a second PCR lasting about 6 to 11 cycles. TCRdb redid the calling of the 5' RACE reads with MiXCR, one entry per CDR3 protein. The repertoire includes about 1 million distinct CDR3 sequences, 35% to 55% of them detected once, and over 15% sits in the top ten. Sequencing input: blood. These receptors originate from a woman aged 55-69 years in good health.

This clonotype has a handful of counts. The chain couples TRBV5-1 to TRBJ2-7, with a possible D match to TRBD1 (5 bases). The CDR3 covers 15 residues. Germline lookup yields CDR1 SGHRS and CDR2 YFSETQ. V lost 0 bases and J lost 2, with 12 bases in between. The CDR3 nucleotides are TGCGCCAGCAGCTTGGCCAGGCAGGGTCCCTACGAGCAGTACTTC. Translating it yields CASSLARQGPYEQYF.

This rearrangement joins TRBV27 to TRBJ2-7, with unresolved D. Germline-derived CDR1 and CDR2 are MNHEY and SMNVEV (reference sequence). V was cut by 5 bases and J by 0 bases, with 8 bases left in between. The CDR3 runs to 13 residues. The CDR3 nucleotides read TGTGCCAGCAGTAGAGACGTCTCCTACGAGCAGTACTTC. This gives the protein CASSRDVSYEQYF.

This sequence joins TRBV20-1 and TRBJ2-1, with 11 positions matching TRBD1. CDR1 and CDR2 from the germline V gene are DFQATT and SNEGSKA (reference sequence). The CDR3 extends over 13 amino acids. The junction had 4 bases not matched to a gene; V was cut back by 0 bases and J by 12 bases. The CDR3 DNA reads TGCAGTGCTAGAGATGGGACAGGGGGACGGCAGTTCTTC. Protein: CSARDGTGGRQFF.

This rearrangement joins TRBV6-2 or TRBV6-3 to TRBJ2-6, with TRBD2 matching over 10 bases. V shed 10 bases, J shed 2 bases, and the junction held 8 bases outside the gene matches. In germline, CDR1 is MNHEY, CDR2 SVGEGT. The CDR3 is made up of 16 amino acids. The CDR3 region is CAMRPSGRAGANVLTF. Here the CDR3 DNA reads TGTGCCATGCGGCCTAGCGGGAGAGCTGGGGCCAACGTCCTGACTTTC.

The chain employs TRBV4-1 and TRBJ1-4; D unclear. Germline CDR1 is MGHRA and CDR2 is YSYEKL. The CDR3 has 15 amino acids. The V end was cut by 0 bases, the J end by 5 bases, with 10 bases between. In DNA, the CDR3 is TGCGCCAGCAGCCAAGATGGGCAGCTGAATGAAAAACTGTTTTTT. Amino acid sequence: CASSQDGQLNEKLFF.

With respect to this clonotype: A much larger clone sits a single nucleotide away, making a read error possible. The chain employs TRBV18 and TRBJ2-3; the D gene is possibly TRBD1 (6 bases). The CDR3 consists of 14 residues. Germline-derived CDR1 and CDR2 are KGHSH and LQKENI. The CDR3 protein is CASIGQPGTDTRYF. Written as DNA, the CDR3 is TGTGCCAGCATTGGACAGCCTGGCACAGATACGCGGTATTTT. The whole variable domain, remainder taken from reference TRBV18 and TRBJ2-3, is NAGVMQNPRHLVRRRGQEARLRCSPMKGHSHVYWYRQLPEEGLKFMVYLQKENIIDESGMPKERFSAEFPKEGPSILRIQQVVRGDSAAYFCASIGQPGTDTRYFGPGTRLTVL.

This clonotype has just a few counts. The V gene is TRBV5-1, the J gene TRBJ1-4, with D maybe TRBD1 (5 bases). Germline V lookup: CDR1 SGHRS, CDR2 YFSETQ. Trimming removed 4 bases from V and 4 bases from J, with 11 bases in between. CDR3 length: 14 residues. In nucleotides, the CDR3 is TGCGCCAGCAGCATGGACAAGGGTAATGAAAAACTGTTTTTT. Its translation: CASSMDKGNEKLFF.

In its sample, this clonotype was seen a few times. The chain couples TRBV9 to TRBJ2-1, with D perhaps TRBD1 (6 bases). V dropped 3 bases and J dropped 0 bases, with 10 bases sitting between them. This CDR3 region has 15 residues. The germline gives CDR1 SGDLS, CDR2 YYNGEE. The CDR3 protein is CASSGTGSSYNEQFF. For the CDR3, the DNA is TGTGCCAGCAGCGGCACAGGGAGCTCCTACAATGAGCAGTTCTTC.

The chain joins TRBV20-1 to TRBJ2-5, with D perhaps matching TRBD2 (5 bases). Germline CDR1 reads DFQATT; CDR2 reads SNEGSKA (reference sequence). With 1 base removed from V and 3 bases from J, the gap between germline ends came to 12 bases. This CDR3 spans 14 amino acids. As DNA, the CDR3 is TGCAGTGCTAGAGTGCGGGTGGGGAAAGAGACCCAGTACTTC. Translation gives CSARVRVGKETQYF.

This clonotype has more than one count but fewer than ten. The chain couples TRBV20-1 to TRBJ2-7; 8 bases are shared with TRBD2. Germline V gene lookup returns CDR1 DFQATT and CDR2 SNEGSKA (reference sequence). The CDR3 consists of 14 residues. Trimming cost V 6 bases and J 2 bases; bases outside gene matches: 9. Here the CDR3 DNA reads TGCAGTGCAACCGGGACTAGAAAGGCCTACGAGCAGTACTTC. This encodes CSATGTRKAYEQYF.

This chain links TRBV12-3 or TRBV12-4 with TRBJ1-5, with D possibly being TRBD1 (6 bases). CDR3 size: 15 residues. V was pared by 5 bases and J by 5 bases, with 16 bases between. The CDR3 DNA reads TGTGCCAGCAGTCCATCCGGGGAGGGGGATCAGCCCCAGCATTTT. Protein: CASSPSGEGDQPQHF.

V is TRBV5-5 and J is TRBJ1-1; TRBD1 is a possible D gene (5 bases). Between the trimmed V and J ends, which lost 0 bases and 11 bases, there was a span of 23 bases. The germline V gene encodes CDR1 SGHKS and CDR2 YYEKEE (reference sequence). CDR3 size: 16 residues. CDR3 coding DNA: TGTGCCAGCAGCTTGGGCGCCGGACACGGGGGAAAGGGGGCTTTCTTT. Encoded protein: CASSLGAGHGGKGAFF.

The V gene is TRBV4-2, the J gene TRBJ2-1; 10 bases agree with TRBD1. Germline lookup yields CDR1 LGHNA and CDR2 YNFKEQ. The CDR3 length is 15 residues. Trimming at V came to 4 bases and at J to 7 bases, leaving 7 bases not matched to a gene. The CDR3 region is CASSPGTGDLNEQFF. CDR3 sequence (DNA): TGTGCCAGCAGCCCCGGGACAGGGGATCTTAATGAGCAGTTCTTC.

The chain has TRBV7-2 and TRBJ2-4; a possible D gene is TRBD1 (5 bases). The V gene lost 5 bases and the J gene lost 1 base, with 18 bases spanning the gap. There are 17 residues in the CDR3. The germline V gene has CDR1 SGHTA and CDR2 FQGNSA. CDR3 amino acids: CASSRQTGMGAKNIQYF. The CDR3 region has the DNA TGTGCCAGCAGCCGCCAAACAGGCATGGGGGCCAAAAACATTCAGTACTTC.

This chain connects TRBV5-4 to TRBJ2-5, with no clear D. The CDR3 extends over 14 amino acids. CDR1 and CDR2 from the germline V gene are SGHNT and YYREEE (reference sequence). Between the trimmed V and J ends, which lost 7 bases and 1 base, there was a span of 14 bases. The CDR3 loop is CASAPAHPQETQYF. The CDR3 DNA reads TGTGCCAGCGCCCCTGCCCACCCCCAAGAGACCCAGTACTTC.

The chain carries TRBV12-3 or TRBV12-4 and TRBJ2-3, with D tentatively TRBD2 (6 bases). The CDR3 sequence is 15 residues long. Trimming took off 6 bases at V and 7 bases at J, with 20 bases between the two ends. The CDR3 protein is CASSPLGGQGYTQYF. CDR3 DNA: TGTGCCAGCAGCCCACTAGGAGGGCAGGGATATACGCAGTATTTT.

The chain recombines TRBV27 with TRBJ2-2, with a possible D match to TRBD1 (7 bases). Trimming pared 6 bases from V and 3 bases from J, leaving 17 bases between. Per the germline V gene, CDR1 is MNHEY and CDR2 is SMNVEV (reference sequence). This CDR3 is built from 16 residues. The CDR3 DNA is TGTGCCAGCAGGGGAGGTTTCGGGACAGACACCGGGGAGCTGTTTTTT. Translation: CASRGGFGTDTGELFF.

This clonotype was seen more than once but under ten times. CDR3: CASSRYSGRATDTQYF. CDR3 DNA sequence: TGTGCCAGCAGTCGATATAGCGGGAGGGCCACAGATACGCAGTATTTT. The chain combines TRBV12-3 or TRBV12-4 with TRBJ2-3; 11 nucleotides align to TRBD2. Unmatched junction bases numbered 6, after V lost 5 bases and J lost 2 bases. The CDR3 has 16 amino acids.

The chain is built from TRBV18 and TRBJ2-7; D is ambiguous. Germline assignment: CDR1 KGHSH and CDR2 LQKENI. CDR3 length: 13 residues. Trimming cost V 0 bases and J 6 bases, with 9 bases left between them. CDR3 region: CASSPPGSSEQYF. The CDR3 nucleotides are TGTGCCAGCTCACCACCGGGTAGCTCCGAGCAGTACTTC.

The chain joins TRBV29-1 to TRBJ2-7, with D perhaps matching TRBD1 (6 bases). The J call may not be correct, given that the DNA end is closer to TRBJ2-5. The CDR3 contains 12 residues. In germline, CDR1 is SQVTM, CDR2 ANQGSEA. For the CDR3, the DNA is TGCAGCGGGATGCAGGGGCGGGAGACCCAGTACTTC. Translated, it gives CSGMQGRETQYF.

This clonotype was counted between two and nine times. The rearrangement uses TRBV7-9 and TRBJ2-3, with 7 bases fitting TRBD1. Germline trimming cut 1 base from V and 9 bases from J; bases unmatched to any gene: 1. The CDR3 covers 12 residues. The germline V gene encodes CDR1 SEHNR and CDR2 FQNEAQ (reference sequence). The CDR3 DNA reads TGTGCCAGCAGCTTAGGGGACAGCACGCAGTATTTT. Its translation: CASSLGDSTQYF.

J is TRBJ2-5 and V is TRBV12-5; 7 bases are shared with TRBD2. V gave up 8 bases and J gave up 11 bases; unmatched junction bases: 17. The V gene's germline CDR1 is LGHNT and CDR2 FRNRAP. This CDR3 contains 14 residues. CDR3 DNA sequence: TGTGCTAGTCGGTTGGGGGGGGTCTACAATGAGCAGTACTTC. Translating gives CASRLGGVYNEQYF.

This clonotype came up a few times. The chain joins TRBV10-3 to TRBJ2-3, with TRBD2 identical over 8 bases. This CDR3 contains 14 residues. V was clipped by 3 bases and J by 5 bases; unmatched bases: 4. From germline, CDR1 is ENHRY and CDR2 SYGVKD. The CDR3 nucleotides read TGTGCCATCAGTGAACCCGGGAGGGGAGATACGCAGTATTTT. Protein product: CAISEPGRGDTQYF.